The table lists the clone carrying this T cell receptor (beta chain) with a few counts. The data originate from a study of control samples from healthy donors and cancer patients. Produced via immunoSEQ multiplex PCR; TCRdb's table is partial and in-frame only. Of about 84,000 clones in the sample, 90% to 95% were seen once. The germline CDR1 and CDR2 sequences are LNHDA and SQIVND (reference sequence). The CDR3 sequence is 11 residues long. The J segment lost 12 bases and the V segment lost 10 bases, leaving 8 bases of the junction unmatched. Sequenced input: blood. The origin of this receptor is a man aged 50 or older in good health. The chain has TRBV19 and TRBJ2-2; 7 nucleotides match TRBD1. CDR3 coding DNA: TGTGCCACACGAACAGGGGAAAAGCTGTTTTTT. Amino acid sequence: CATRTGEKLFF.